Described below is a single TCR beta chain sequence and its context. Its antigen remains unidentified. The record originates from a study of cytomegalovirus exposure and HLA in healthy donors. Study-wide context: Early on, a data release was issued that held roughly 80 million unique TCRs from HLA-typed donors.

The PCR had 60 Vbeta and 13 Jbeta primers. Measured with immunoSEQ multiplex PCR; TCRdb has only the in-frame clones, and not every one. The repertoire consists of about 200,000 clones, with less than 90% occurring once and the leading ten covering roughly 0.34%. Study-wide points: In a later analysis, V- and J-gene trimming of beta chains associated with a DCLRE1C missense variant, replicated independently. After further analysis at a later stage, 16,951 TCR beta sequences were associated with HLA alleles at 0.05 false discovery rate. About 87% or about 30% of the time was how often most TCR beta V segments were productive, according to an earlier analysis.

This TCR derives from a woman in her 30s in good health and CMV-seronegative. The source material was PBMCs.

This CDR3 is CASSRDSHYGYTF. CDR3 DNA sequence: TGTGCCAGCAGCAGGGACAGCCACTATGGCTACACCTTC. The V gene is TRBV11-2, the J gene TRBJ1-2; 7 nucleotides match TRBD1. J gave up 3 bases and V 5 bases, and 3 bases lay outside the gene matches. CDR3 length: 13 amino acids. The V gene's germline CDR1 is SGHAT and CDR2 FQNNGV.